The following is a TCR beta chain sequence with its context. The sample comes from a study of T cell changes during pregnancy in multiple sclerosis. The V end was cut by 7 bases, the J end by 9 bases, with 19 bases between. The CDR3 sequence is 14 residues long. The V gene's germline CDR1 is SGHNT and CDR2 YENEEA. The protocol was immunoSEQ multiplex PCR, while the TCRdb copy is restricted to in-frame clones and leaves out a portion. The sample records roughly 85,000 clones, about nine tenths being singletons. The sequence came from a female donor with multiple sclerosis, enrolled in a pregnancy study. The starting material was peripheral blood, obtained in the first trimester of pregnancy. The chain recombines TRBV11-3 with TRBJ2-1, with D maybe TRBD1 (6 bases). This chain's CDR3 is CASKRQGSVVEQFF. The CDR3 DNA reads TGTGCCAGCAAGCGGCAGGGGTCAGTCGTTGAGCAGTTCTTC.